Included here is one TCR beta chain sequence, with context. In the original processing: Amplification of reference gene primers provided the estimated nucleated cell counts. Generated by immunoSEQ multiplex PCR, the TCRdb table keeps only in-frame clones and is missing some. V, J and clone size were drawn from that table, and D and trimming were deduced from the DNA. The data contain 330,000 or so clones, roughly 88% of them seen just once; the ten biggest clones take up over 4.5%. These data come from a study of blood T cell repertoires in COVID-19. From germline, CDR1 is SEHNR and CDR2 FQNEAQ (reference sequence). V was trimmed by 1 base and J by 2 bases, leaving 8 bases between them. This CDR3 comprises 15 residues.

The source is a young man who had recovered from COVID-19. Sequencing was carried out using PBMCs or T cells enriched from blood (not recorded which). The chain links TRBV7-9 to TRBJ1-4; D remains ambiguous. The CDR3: CASSLERVTNEKLFF. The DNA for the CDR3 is TGTGCCAGCAGCTTAGAGAGGGTTACTAATGAAAAACTGTTTTTT.